The source of this TCR beta chain is a study of T-cell reconstitution after alpha-beta-depleted transplantation in children. As it was prepared, the TCRbeta library received unique molecular identifiers. TCRdb re-analysed the PCR reads in MiXCR, keeping a single row per CDR3 protein. Of fewer than 550,000 distinct CDR3 sequences listed, roughly an eighth were seen once; the top ten hold 12% to 15%. This clonotype appeared a few times. Its specificity is not known. General study points: Surviving recipient cells, namely T cells and thymic progenitors, were the source of high day-60 TCRbeta diversity in some patients. T-cell numbers and diversity, one year after transplant, stemmed largely from T cells that were newly produced.

V was shortened by 4 bases and J by 10 bases, with 13 bases between the two germline ends. Germline assignment: CDR1 SEHNR and CDR2 FQNEAQ (reference sequence). The CDR3 is 12 amino acids. The receptor comes from a female patient younger than 10 who had a stem cell transplant for aplastic anemia, so the T cells may come from the graft donor. This chain links TRBV7-9 with TRBJ1-1; TRBD1 might be the D (5 bases). The source material was PBMCs, mostly from graft donor cells, sampled 180 days after TCRalphabeta/CD19-depleted stem cell transplant. The CDR3 here is CASSWGIRAAFF. The DNA of the CDR3 is TGTGCCAGCAGCTGGGGTATCAGGGCAGCTTTCTTT.